This TCR beta chain comes out of a study of blood T cell repertoires in COVID-19. Study-wide context: The United States, Italy and Spain were the sources of the acute and convalescent COVID-19 samples.

Self-reported history from a screening survey and questionnaire set each donor's cohort. Either two negative PCRs, clearance, or symptom resolution qualified Cohort 3 donors as recovered. Original processing methods: Estimation of nucleated cell counts was performed using reference gene primer amplification. Here immunoSEQ multiplex PCR was the method, and the copy in TCRdb shows in-frame clones only, minus some. The V and J calls and clone size are taken from that table; D and trimming were inferred from the DNA. The sample shows under 450,000 clones, approximately 84% of them seen only once. The CDR3 covers 14 residues. Germline loops: CDR1 LGHDT, CDR2 YNNKEL (reference sequence). The V end lost 5 bases, the J end lost 6 bases, and 11 bases lay between the germline ends.

The source material was PBMCs or T cells enriched from blood (not recorded which). This chain connects TRBV3-1 (or the pseudogene TRBV3-2) to TRBJ1-6; D is perhaps TRBD1 (5 bases). This TCR came from a woman between 25 and 40 years old who had recovered from COVID-19. The CDR3 sequence: CASSGTGRNSPLHF. CDR3 DNA sequence: TGTGCCAGCAGCGGTACAGGTCGTAATTCACCCCTCCACTTT.